Presented here are 17 T cell receptor beta chains from one specimen sequenced in a study of monozygotic twins with inflammatory bowel disease. TCRdb reanalyzed the 5' RACE reads, giving one entry per CDR3 protein sequence and no DNA. Its clone listing holds over 120,000 distinct CDR3 sequences. Sample: blood. The receptors originated from a human donor with ulcerative colitis or Crohn's disease, or a healthy co-twin of an affected twin (not recorded which).

The CDR3 loop is CASSSGTGELFF. The chain recombines TRBV7-3 with TRBJ2-2; with no DNA, the TCRdb D assignment of TRBD1 cannot be verified. This CDR3 spans 12 amino acids. CDR1 and CDR2 from the germline V gene are SGHTA and FQGTGA.

This chain joins TRBV5-1 and TRBJ2-5; without DNA, the TCRdb call of TRBD1 cannot be checked. Germline V gene data show CDR1 as SGHRS and CDR2 as YFSETQ. The CDR3 consists of 13 residues. This CDR3 reads CASSRGRDETQYF.

The chain employs TRBV27 and TRBJ1-1. The CDR3 sequence is 14 residues long. Per the germline V gene, CDR1 is MNHEY and CDR2 is SMNVEV (reference sequence). The CDR3 reads CASSSPRSRTEAFF.

The rearrangement links TRBV5-4 to TRBJ2-7. CDR1 is SGHNT, CDR2 YYREEE, per germline (reference sequence). The CDR3 has 14 amino acids. CDR3 region: CASSRNGLDYEQYF.

This chain connects TRBV7-2 to TRBJ1-1. CDR3 length: 13 amino acids. The germline CDR1 and CDR2 sequences are SGHTA and FQGNSA. CDR3 region: CASSFSEDTEAFF.

The chain recombines TRBV4-2 with TRBJ2-1; TCRdb indicates TRBD2, and absent DNA this call remains unverified. This CDR3 spans 17 amino acids. The germline CDR1 and CDR2 sequences are LGHNA and YNFKEQ. This CDR3 reads CASSQSTGTSSYNEQFF.

The V gene is TRBV7-8, the J gene TRBJ1-5. The germline gives CDR1 SGHVS, CDR2 FQNEAQ. The CDR3 loop spans 13 amino acids. The CDR3 loop is CTSSLRGNQPQHF.

The chain couples TRBV7-2 to TRBJ2-4; lacking DNA, the TRBD1 call made by TCRdb goes unchecked. In germline, CDR1 is SGHTA, CDR2 FQGNSA. CDR3 length: 14 residues. This CDR3 reads CASSQGATKNIQYF. Using reference TRBV7-2 and TRBJ2-4 for the parts outside the CDR3, the full variable domain is GAGVSQSPSNKVTEKGKDVELRCDPISGHTALYWYRQSLGQGLEFLIYFQGNSAPDKSGLPSDRFSAERTGGSVSTLTIQRTQQEDSAVYLCASSQGATKNIQYFGAGTRLSVL.

The chain is built from TRBV4-1 and TRBJ2-7; the TRBD2 assignment by TCRdb is unverifiable without DNA. The CDR3 has 14 residues. CDR1 and CDR2 from the germline V gene are MGHRA and YSYEKL. CDR3 residues: CASSQGSGIYEQYF.

J is TRBJ2-1 and V is TRBV29-1; there is no DNA to check the TCRdb D call of TRBD2. The germline CDR1 and CDR2 sequences are SQVTM and ANQGSEA. The CDR3 length is 16 residues. CDR3 sequence reads: CSVEDSASGSYNEQFF.

The CDR3 is CSARGLGGNTQYF. This chain joins TRBV20-1 and TRBJ2-3; TCRdb proposes TRBD2, but this gene call is untestable without DNA. CDR3 length equals 13 residues. Germline CDR1 is DFQATT and CDR2 is SNEGSKA (reference sequence).

The chain uses TRBV30 and TRBJ1-4; TCRdb lists TRBD1, though no DNA is available to test this call. CDR1 and CDR2 (germline): GTSNPN, SVGIG (reference sequence). This CDR3 comprises 15 residues. This CDR3 reads CAWSSRQANNEKLFF.

The CDR3 here is CASSHRPRHDTQYF. This rearrangement joins TRBV3-1 to TRBJ2-3. The germline CDR1 and CDR2 sequences are LGHDT and YNNKEL (reference sequence). CDR3 length equals 14 residues.

The chain joins TRBV5-6 to TRBJ2-7; the TRBD1 assignment by TCRdb is unverifiable without DNA. Germline CDR1 is SGHDT and CDR2 is YYEEEE. This CDR3 has 15 amino acids. The CDR3 sequence is CASSPGGGTSYEQYF. Drawing the rest from reference TRBV5-6 and TRBJ2-7, the complete variable domain is DAGVTQSPTHLIKTRGQQVTLRCSPKSGHDTVSWYQQALGQGPQFIFQYYEEEERQRGNFPDRFSGHQFPNYSSELNVNALLLGDSALYLCASSPGGGTSYEQYFGPGTRLTVT.

CDR3: CASSPLRNQETQYF. This chain connects TRBV7-9 to TRBJ2-5. Germline values: CDR1 SEHNR, CDR2 FQNEAQ (reference sequence). CDR3 length equals 14 residues.

The V gene is TRBV9, the J gene TRBJ2-3. The CDR3 is made up of 15 amino acids. Germline V CDR1 and CDR2: SGDLS, YYNGEE. The CDR3 is CASSVVETNTDTQYF.

V gene TRBV20-1 combines with J gene TRBJ2-1; without DNA, the TCRdb call of TRBD2 cannot be checked. Germline V lookup: CDR1 DFQATT, CDR2 SNEGSKA (reference sequence). The CDR3 contains 15 residues. This chain's CDR3 is CSARVPSGSWNEQFF.